This T cell receptor beta chain was profiled in a study of blood T cell repertoires in COVID-19. Across the study: Samples taken during acute and convalescent COVID-19 were collected in the United States, Italy and Spain. Sample material is recorded as cDNA or gDNA derived from T cells, B-cell-depleted T cells, or PBMCs.

Only in-frame clones appear in the TCRdb table, and some are missing; sequencing was by immunoSEQ multiplex PCR. The sample holds 150,000 to 200,000 clones; approximately 88% are singletons and the top ten take 6.6%. With 6 bases removed from V and 7 bases from J, the gap between germline ends came to 16 bases. CDR1 MNHEY and CDR2 SVGEGT come from the germline V gene. This CDR3 spans 15 amino acids. Participants were aged roughly 18 to 95 years, lived in under 25 US areas, and enrolled virtually. The chain recombines TRBV6-2 or TRBV6-3 with TRBJ1-6; a weak D match, TRBD1 (6 bases). This clonotype originated in a woman aged 50 to 60 who had recovered from COVID-19. The source material was PBMCs or T cells enriched from blood (not recorded which). The CDR3 here is CASSPRGAGNSPLHF. As DNA, the CDR3 is TGTGCCAGCAGCCCCCGGGGGGCAGGGAATTCACCCCTCCACTTT.